This T cell receptor beta chain is drawn from a study of shared clonotypes between healthy human individuals. Study as a whole: For every donor, three CD4 naive, three CD4 memory, two CD8 naive and one CD8 memory plates were used.

Data came from immunoSEQ multiplex PCR; TCRdb stores just in-frame clones and leaves some out. There are 2.3 million or so clones in the sample; over 85% occur only once, and 0.39% lies in the top ten. The donors, all of them Caucasian adults, lived in Nashville, Tennessee. The receptor was derived from a man between 18 and 35 years old in good health. Some clones in this sample may be carry-over from other donors' samples. Sequenced material: naive CD4+ T cells from PBMCs. Subset meaning: CD45RA+ positively selected.

CDR3 sequence (DNA): TGTGCCAGCAGCCTTACGGCGGGGGATACGCAGTATTTT. This codes for CASSLTAGDTQYF. J is TRBJ2-3 and V is TRBV7-7; the D gene is possibly TRBD2 (6 bases). CDR1 is SSHAT and CDR2 is FNYEAQ in the germline V gene (reference sequence). The CDR3 is 13 amino acids. V was pared by 5 bases and J by 6 bases, with 12 bases between.